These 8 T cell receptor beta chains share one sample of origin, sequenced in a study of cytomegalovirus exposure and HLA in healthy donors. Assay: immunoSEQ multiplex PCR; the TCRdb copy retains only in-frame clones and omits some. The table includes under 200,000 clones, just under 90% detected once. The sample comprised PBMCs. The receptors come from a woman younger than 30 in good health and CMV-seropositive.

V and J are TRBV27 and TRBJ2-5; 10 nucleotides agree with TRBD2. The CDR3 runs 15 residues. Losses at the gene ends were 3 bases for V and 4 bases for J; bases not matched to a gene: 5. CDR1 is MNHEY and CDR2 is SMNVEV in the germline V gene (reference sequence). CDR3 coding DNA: TGTGCCAGCAGTTTCCTAGCGGGAGCAGGAGAGACCCAGTACTTC. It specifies CASSFLAGAGETQYF.

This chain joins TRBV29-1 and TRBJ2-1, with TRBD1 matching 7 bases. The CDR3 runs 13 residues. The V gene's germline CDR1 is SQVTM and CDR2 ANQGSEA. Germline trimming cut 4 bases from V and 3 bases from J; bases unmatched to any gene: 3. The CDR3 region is CSVAGTDYNEQFF. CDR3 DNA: TGCAGCGTTGCAGGGACAGACTACAATGAGCAGTTCTTC.

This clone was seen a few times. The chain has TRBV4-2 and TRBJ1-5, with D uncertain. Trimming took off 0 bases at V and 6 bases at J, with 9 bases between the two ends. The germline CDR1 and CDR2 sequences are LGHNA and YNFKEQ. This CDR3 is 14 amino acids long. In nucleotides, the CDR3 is TGTGCCAGCAGCCAAGAACGGATAGCTCAGCCCCAGCATTTT. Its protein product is CASSQERIAQPQHF.

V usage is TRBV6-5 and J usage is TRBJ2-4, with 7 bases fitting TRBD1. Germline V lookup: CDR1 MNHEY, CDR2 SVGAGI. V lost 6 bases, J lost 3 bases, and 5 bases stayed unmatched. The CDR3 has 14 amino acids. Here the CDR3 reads CASRDRQGKNIQYF. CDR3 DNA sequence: TGTGCCAGCAGGGACCGACAGGGCAAAAACATTCAGTACTTC.

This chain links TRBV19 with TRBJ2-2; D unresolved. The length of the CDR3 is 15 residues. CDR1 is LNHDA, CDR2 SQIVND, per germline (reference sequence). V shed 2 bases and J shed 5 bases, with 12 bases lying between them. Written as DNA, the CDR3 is TGTGCCAGTAGTATATATCCCGGGTTGACCGGGGAGCTGTTTTTT. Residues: CASSIYPGLTGELFF.

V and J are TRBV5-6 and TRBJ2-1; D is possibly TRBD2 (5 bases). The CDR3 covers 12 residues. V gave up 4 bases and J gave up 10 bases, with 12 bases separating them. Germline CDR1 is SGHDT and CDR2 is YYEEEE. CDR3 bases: TGTGCCAGCAGCGGAGACACGGGGGAGCAGTTCTTC. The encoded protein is CASSGDTGEQFF.

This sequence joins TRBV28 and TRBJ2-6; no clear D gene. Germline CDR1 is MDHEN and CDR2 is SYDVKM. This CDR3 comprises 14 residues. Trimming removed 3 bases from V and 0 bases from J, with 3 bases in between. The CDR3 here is CASSLSSGANVLTF. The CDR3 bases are TGTGCCAGCAGTTTGAGCTCTGGGGCCAACGTCCTGACTTTC.

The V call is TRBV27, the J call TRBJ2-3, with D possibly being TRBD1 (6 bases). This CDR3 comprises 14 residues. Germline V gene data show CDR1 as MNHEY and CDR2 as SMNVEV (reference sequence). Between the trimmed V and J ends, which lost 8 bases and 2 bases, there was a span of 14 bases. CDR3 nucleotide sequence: TGTGCCAGCCCCAGGGGCCCCCCCACAGATACGCAGTATTTT. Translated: CASPRGPPTDTQYF.